Listed below are T cell receptor beta chains from one sample, sequenced in a study of T cell responses to AZD1222 COVID-19 vaccine. The assay was immunoSEQ multiplex PCR, and TCRdb's table has in-frame clones only and misses some. The top ten hold about 2.6% of the sample, which has 170,000 or so clones, just over 90% seen once. The material was peripheral blood, obtained on day 0 of AZD1222 vaccination. The source of these receptors is an adult in good health. CDR3s include the opening cysteine and the closing phenylalanine or tryptophan. A clone size is listed for some rows: how often the clone was seen (once, few, many), or a class if it is expanded.

TRBV12-3/TRBV12-4	12	once	CASTTHSQPQHF
TRBV5-5	15	.	CASSLGRAASYEQYF
TRBV19	14	.	CASSTRQDLYEQYF
TRBV9	12	.	CASSVGGGEQYF
TRBV7-3	13	once	CASSLGSFGELFF
TRBV4-2	18	.	CARSHGGGRGGDTGELFF
TRBV5-5	13	once	CASSTPRTERQYF
TRBV14	15	.	CASSQQGVYNSPLHF
TRBV11-3	18	once	CASSSGPGPGASTDTQYF
TRBV9	15	.	CASSVGAWKNTEAFF
TRBV3-1/TRBV3-2	16	.	CASSQDGRRANTEAFF
TRBV4-3	16	few	CASSLSTGPNQEKLFF
TRBV11-2	12	.	CASSSQTYGYTF
TRBV29-1	13	.	CSVEEATGNTIYF
TRBV3-1/TRBV3-2	15	.	CASSLRGASYNEQFF
TRBV4-2	17	.	CASSLGLAGATPYEQYF
TRBV14	13	.	CASSQAGYYGYTF
TRBV9	17	.	CASSQGLRGGVYNEQFF
TRBV6-2/TRBV6-3	17	.	CASSSPSRGARGNEQFF
TRBV2	15	.	CASSKTGMNTGELFF
TRBV6-2/TRBV6-3	14	.	CASSYYGAQETQYF
TRBV11-2	14	.	CASSLERQSNEQFF
TRBV4-2	20	.	CASSQAVVGGGGAPSNEQFF
TRBV9	18	.	CASSPGRGAAVGNEKLFF
TRBV5-5	15	.	CASSSYTTSTGELFF
TRBV15	16	.	CATSSARLPSNQPQHF
TRBV29-1	14	.	CSVEAQGLNTEAFF
TRBV6-5	15	.	CASSKGQGGDTEAFF
TRBV30	12	.	CAWNTGYSPLHF
TRBV6-2/TRBV6-3	12	once	CASSPLVKTQYF
TRBV18	15	.	CASSPGSGTGAGYTF
TRBV2	17	.	CASRIGGGGSYNSPLHF
TRBV9	14	.	CASSLSGVAYEAFF
TRBV7-9	16	.	CASSLANLWQGYEQYF
TRBV12-2	14	.	CASRFNSGGDEQFF
TRBV6-5	12	.	CASRSGAHEQFF
TRBV5-1	13	.	CASRSRGSYEQYF
TRBV2	12	.	CASRDLPAEAFF
TRBV6-2/TRBV6-3	16	.	CASSAWGAAGSNEQFF
TRBV4-3	15	.	CASSRASGSVETQYF
TRBV6-5	16	once	CASSSPGLAGASEQFF